A single sample is the source of the 15 T cell receptor beta chains below, sequenced in a study of T cell responses to AZD1222 COVID-19 vaccine. Some clones are missing from TCRdb's copy, which holds only in-frame ones; the method was immunoSEQ multiplex PCR. The sample comprises 65,000 to 100,000 clones, less than 95% of which are singletons, and around 8% rests with the top ten. Sequencing was performed on peripheral blood, taken 28 days after the second AZD1222 dose. The receptors were gathered from an adult who received the AZD1222 COVID-19 vaccine.

The CDR3 sequence is CASSEESGSSYEQYF. The CDR3 nucleotides are TGTGCCAGCAGTGAAGAAAGCGGGAGCTCCTACGAGCAGTACTTC. The J gene is TRBJ2-7, the V gene TRBV6-1; TRBD2 aligns across 8 bases. This CDR3 is 15 amino acids long. Germline-derived CDR1 and CDR2 are MNHNS and SASEGT. Unmatched junction bases numbered 2, after V lost 1 base and J lost 0 bases.

The chain uses TRBV3-1 (or the pseudogene TRBV3-2) and TRBJ2-1, with 9 bases aligning to TRBD2. Germline trimming cut 3 bases from V and 6 bases from J; bases unmatched to any gene: 6. The CDR3 loop spans 15 amino acids. Per germline, CDR1 LGHDT and CDR2 YNNKEL (reference sequence). CDR3 sequence reads: CASSQSGRSGNEQFF. The CDR3 nucleotides are TGTGCCAGCAGCCAGAGCGGGAGGAGTGGCAATGAGCAGTTCTTC.

This clone appeared a single time. The gene calls are TRBV6-5 and TRBJ2-4; 9 nucleotides line up with TRBD1. Germline-derived CDR1 and CDR2 are MNHEY and SVGAGI. The CDR3 is made up of 15 amino acids. Germline trimming cut 6 bases from V and 8 bases from J; bases unmatched to any gene: 11. Written as DNA, the CDR3 is TGTGCCAGCAGCCGTAGACAGGGGGGGAGAGACATTCAGTACTTC. This sequence encodes CASSRRQGGRDIQYF.

The chain is built from TRBV6-5 and TRBJ1-5; maybe TRBD1 (6 bases). V dropped 7 bases and J dropped 0 bases, with 10 bases sitting between them. Germline V gene data show CDR1 as MNHEY and CDR2 as SVGAGI. The CDR3 contains 14 residues. The CDR3 loop reads CASKEGVSNQPQHF. DNA for the CDR3: TGTGCCAGCAAGGAGGGGGTTAGCAATCAGCCCCAGCATTTT.

This clone was recorded once. The chain employs TRBV10-3 and TRBJ1-3, with a tentative D call TRBD1 (6 bases). Germline CDR1 ENHRY, CDR2 SYGVKD. CDR3 size: 15 residues. V lost 6 bases and J lost 4, with 16 bases in between. The CDR3 sequence: CAISRPTGTGNTIYF. As DNA, the CDR3 is TGTGCCATCAGCAGACCCACAGGGACGGGAAACACCATATATTTT.

Written as DNA, the CDR3 is TGTGCCAGCAGCCAAGATACGGGGTCCAGGCTAGCGGGCGGGGAGCTGTTTTTT. It specifies CASSQDTGSRLAGGELFF. The rearrangement uses TRBV14 and TRBJ2-2; 8 nucleotides agree with TRBD2. The V segment lost 0 bases and the J segment 7 bases; nucleotides outside the gene matches: 13. Germline V gives CDR1 SGHDN, CDR2 FVKESK. The CDR3 consists of 18 residues.

V usage is TRBV7-9 and J usage is TRBJ1-4; 7 bases map to TRBD1. The CDR3 contains 15 residues. CDR1 and CDR2 from the germline V gene are SEHNR and FQNEAQ (reference sequence). J lost 5 bases, V lost 5 bases, and 8 bases had no gene match. The CDR3 loop reads CASSRGDSQNEKLFF. The DNA for the CDR3 is TGTGCCAGCAGCCGCGGGGACAGTCAAAATGAAAAACTGTTTTTT. The full variable domain, in which reference TRBV7-9 and TRBJ1-4 provide the parts outside the CDR3, is DTGVSQNPRHKITKRGQNVTFRCDPISEHNRLYWYRQTLGQGPEFLTYFQNEAQLEKSRLLSDRFSAERPKGSFSTLEIQRTEQGDSAMYLCASSRGDSQNEKLFFGSGTQLSVL.

The gene calls are TRBV19 and TRBJ2-1; TRBD2 agrees at 14 bases. V dropped 5 bases and J dropped 7; count of bases not matched to a gene: 7. The CDR3 spans 16 residues. Germline V gene data show CDR1 as LNHDA and CDR2 as SQIVND (reference sequence). As DNA, the CDR3 is TGTGCCAGTAGTCCGTGGACTAGCGGGAGGATAAATGAGCAGTTCTTC. Encoded protein: CASSPWTSGRINEQFF.

This chain uses TRBV4-2 with TRBJ2-5; 8 bases map to TRBD2. The CDR3 is made up of 15 amino acids. Germline lookup yields CDR1 LGHNA and CDR2 YNFKEQ. The V and J ends lost 0 bases and 5 bases, in that order; junction bases with no gene match: 5. The CDR3 region has the DNA TGTGCCAGCAGCCAAGATGGCGGGAGGAGGGAGACCCAGTACTTC. Translating gives CASSQDGGRRETQYF.

The V and J genes are TRBV7-9 and TRBJ2-1; D ambiguous. This CDR3 comprises 14 residues. V was shortened by 5 bases and J by 1 base, with 9 bases between the two germline ends. Germline CDR1 and CDR2: SEHNR and FQNEAQ (reference sequence). CDR3 in amino acids: CASSQTASYNEQFF. Written as DNA, the CDR3 is TGTGCCAGCAGCCAAACTGCGTCCTACAATGAGCAGTTCTTC.

This chain joins TRBV3-1 (or the pseudogene TRBV3-2) and TRBJ2-7, with D tentatively TRBD1 (5 bases). Germline V CDR1 and CDR2: LGHDT, YNNKEL (reference sequence). This CDR3 has 14 amino acids. Trimming removed 6 bases at V and 7 bases at J, with 19 bases between. In DNA form, the CDR3 reads TGTGCCAGCAGTCGATGGACACGGACCTTGGAGCAGTACTTC. Its translation: CASSRWTRTLEQYF.

The genes are TRBV19 and TRBJ1-5; D is undetermined. The CDR3 length is 15 residues. Per the germline V gene, CDR1 is LNHDA and CDR2 is SQIVND (reference sequence). V lost 3 bases, J lost 2 bases, and 11 bases lay in between. The CDR3 coding sequence is TGTGCCAGTAGTATTGGCCCGTGGGGCAATCAGCCCCAGCATTTT. Amino acid sequence: CASSIGPWGNQPQHF.

The chain joins TRBV27 to TRBJ1-5; D gene uncertain. The CDR3 length is 15 residues. In germline, CDR1 is MNHEY, CDR2 SMNVEV (reference sequence). The V and J ends lost 0 bases and 2 bases respectively, with 8 bases between them. The CDR3 nucleotides read TGTGCCAGCAGTTTATCGTTGTTGGGCAATCAGCCCCAGCATTTT. Translated, it gives CASSLSLLGNQPQHF.

The V call is TRBV24-1, the J call TRBJ1-5; a possible D gene is TRBD1 (6 bases). V lost 5 bases and J lost 1, with 11 bases in between. Germline V gene sequence: CDR1 KGHDR, CDR2 SFDVKD. This CDR3 is built from 15 residues. This chain's CDR3 is CATSAGAGSNQPQHF. Written as DNA, the CDR3 is TGTGCCACCAGTGCAGGGGCGGGGAGCAATCAGCCCCAGCATTTT.

V and J are TRBV2 and TRBJ2-2; no firm D call. The germline V gene encodes CDR1 SNHLY and CDR2 FYNNEI. Trimming cost V 6 bases and J 3 bases, with 14 bases left between them. This CDR3 comprises 15 residues. The chain's CDR3 is CASRSGQTDTGELFF. For the CDR3, the DNA is TGTGCCAGCAGAAGTGGTCAGACCGACACCGGGGAGCTGTTTTTT. Drawing the rest from reference TRBV2 and TRBJ2-2, the complete variable domain is EPEVTQTPSHQVTQMGQEVILRCVPISNHLYFYWYRQILGQKVEFLVSFYNNEISEKSEIFDDQFSVERPDGSNFTLKIRSTKLEDSAMYFCASRSGQTDTGELFFGEGSRLTVL.